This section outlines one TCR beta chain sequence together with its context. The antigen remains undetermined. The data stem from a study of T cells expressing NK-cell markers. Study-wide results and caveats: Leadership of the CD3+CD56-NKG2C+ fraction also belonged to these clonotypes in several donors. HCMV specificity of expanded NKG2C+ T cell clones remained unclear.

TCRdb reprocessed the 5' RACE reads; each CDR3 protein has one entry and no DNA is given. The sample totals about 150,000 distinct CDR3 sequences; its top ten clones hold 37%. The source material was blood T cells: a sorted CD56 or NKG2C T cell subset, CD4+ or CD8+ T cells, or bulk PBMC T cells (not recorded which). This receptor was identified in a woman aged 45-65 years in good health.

The CDR3 is CARGIGKSSGSPGEQYF. This rearrangement joins TRBV19 to TRBJ2-7; the D gene TCRdb calls, TRBD2, cannot be checked with no DNA. CDR3 length: 17 residues. Germline values: CDR1 LNHDA, CDR2 SQIVND (reference sequence).